Following are 16 T cell receptor beta chains from one sample sequenced in a study of cytomegalovirus exposure and HLA in healthy donors. The study ran its PCR with 60 Vbeta and 13 Jbeta primers. Only in-frame clones appear in the TCRdb table, and some are missing; sequencing was by immunoSEQ multiplex PCR. Of 110,000 or so clones in the sample, roughly 80% were seen once. Sample: PBMCs. All receptors come from a woman aged 40 to 50 in good health and CMV-seropositive.

The gene calls are TRBV6-6 and TRBJ2-2; a possible D gene is TRBD2 (5 bases). Per the germline V gene, CDR1 is MNHNY and CDR2 is SVGAGI (reference sequence). The CDR3 has 14 amino acids. Trimming pared 4 bases from V and 4 bases from J, leaving 10 bases between. CDR3 residues: CASSLREFTGELFF. CDR3 sequence (DNA): TGTGCCAGCAGTTTGAGGGAGTTCACCGGGGAGCTGTTTTTT.

The chain is built from TRBV5-1 and TRBJ2-1, with 10 bases fitting TRBD2. CDR3 length: 17 amino acids. V gave up 0 bases and J gave up 4 bases; unmatched junction bases: 7. Germline V lookup: CDR1 SGHRS, CDR2 YFSETQ. In DNA form, the CDR3 reads TGCGCCAGCAGCTTGGCTAGCGGGGGCCGGGGGTACAATGAGCAGTTCTTC. This gives the protein CASSLASGGRGYNEQFF.

The chain has TRBV4-3 and TRBJ2-7; 9 positions agree with TRBD1. The CDR3 spans 18 residues. The junction had 13 bases not matched to a gene; V was cut back by 1 base and J by 3 bases. Germline CDR1 LGHNA, CDR2 YSLEER. The DNA for the CDR3 is TGCGCCAGCAGCCAAGCTGGTGGTCGGGGACAGGGTTTCTACGAGCAGTACTTC. This translates into CASSQAGGRGQGFYEQYF.

The chain combines TRBV6-6 with TRBJ1-2; 7 nucleotides agree with TRBD1. The CDR3 runs 14 residues. V shed 6 bases and J 3 bases; nucleotides not matched to a gene: 7. In germline, CDR1 is MNHNY, CDR2 SVGAGI (reference sequence). The DNA of the CDR3 is TGTGCCAGCAGCCTGGACAGGAATTACTATGGCTACACCTTC. It translates to CASSLDRNYYGYTF.

Only a few counts were recorded for this clone. This chain links TRBV10-3 with TRBJ2-7, with 7 bases fitting TRBD2. The germline gives CDR1 ENHRY, CDR2 SYGVKD. This CDR3 is built from 15 residues. V lost 0 bases, J lost 5 bases, and 7 bases stayed unmatched. The CDR3 loop is CAISESRTRSHEQYF. CDR3 in DNA: TGTGCCATCAGTGAGTCCCGGACTAGGTCCCACGAGCAGTACTTC.

V gene TRBV7-2 combines with J gene TRBJ1-5, with no clear D. This CDR3 comprises 13 residues. Germline V gene data show CDR1 as SGHTA and CDR2 as FQGNSA. V lost 4 bases and J lost 7, with 11 bases in between. This CDR3 is CASSSRGEQPQHF. CDR3 in DNA: TGTGCCAGCAGCTCCCGGGGAGAACAGCCCCAGCATTTT. Full variable domain (missing parts from reference TRBV7-2 and TRBJ1-5): GAGVSQSPSNKVTEKGKDVELRCDPISGHTALYWYRQSLGQGLEFLIYFQGNSAPDKSGLPSDRFSAERTGGSVSTLTIQRTQQEDSAVYLCASSSRGEQPQHFGDGTRLSIL.

The CDR3 nucleotides read TGTGCCAGCAGCCGGGACAGTTCCTATAGCAATCAGCCCCAGCATTTT. Protein: CASSRDSSYSNQPQHF. The chain has TRBV2 and TRBJ1-5; TRBD1 agrees at 7 bases. This CDR3 is built from 16 residues. Germline loops: CDR1 SNHLY, CDR2 FYNNEI. With V trimmed by 6 bases and J by 0 bases, 8 bases remained unmatched.

This clone was picked up a small number of times. The chain couples TRBV4-3 to TRBJ1-4, with D possibly matching TRBD1 (5 bases). Germline CDR1 is LGHNA and CDR2 is YSLEER. This CDR3 is built from 15 residues. V shed 6 bases and J shed 8 bases, with 19 bases lying between them. CDR3 protein: CASRRGGSPGEKLFF. The CDR3 DNA sequence: TGCGCCAGCAGAAGGGGAGGCAGCCCTGGGGAAAAACTGTTTTTT.

In DNA, the CDR3 is TGTGCCAGCAGCTTAGTTCAGAACACTGAAGCTTTCTTT. Amino acid sequence: CASSLVQNTEAFF. This chain links TRBV7-2 with TRBJ1-1; D is unresolved. There are 13 residues in the CDR3. The V end lost 1 base, the J end lost 1 base, and 4 bases lay between the germline ends. The germline V gene encodes CDR1 SGHTA and CDR2 FQGNSA. The entire variable domain, with the rest obtained from reference TRBV7-2 and TRBJ1-1, is as follows: GAGVSQSPSNKVTEKGKDVELRCDPISGHTALYWYRQSLGQGLEFLIYFQGNSAPDKSGLPSDRFSAERTGGSVSTLTIQRTQQEDSAVYLCASSLVQNTEAFFGQGTRLTVV.

Regarding this clone: A read error may produce the germline difference seen at one junction end. The CDR3 here is CSSSSTGTSSHEQYF. The CDR3 region has the DNA TGTTCCAGCAGCTCAACCGGGACTAGCAGCCACGAGCAGTACTTC. The genes are TRBV7-9 and TRBJ2-7; 9 bases match TRBD2. CDR3 length equals 15 residues. CDR1 is SEHNR, CDR2 FQNEAQ, per germline (reference sequence).

V usage is TRBV13 and J usage is TRBJ2-7; the D gene is possibly TRBD2 (7 bases). The germline V gene has CDR1 PRHDT and CDR2 FYEKMQ (reference sequence). The CDR3 consists of 14 residues. V was clipped by 1 base and J by 9 bases, with 16 bases between them. The CDR3 is CASSLAQGLRVQYF. For the CDR3, the DNA is TGTGCCAGCAGCTTAGCACAGGGACTACGTGTGCAGTACTTC.

The chain couples TRBV6-1 to TRBJ1-5; D possibly corresponds to TRBD1 (5 bases). The V and J ends lost 3 bases and 6 bases respectively, with 18 bases between them. This CDR3 is 16 amino acids long. From germline, CDR1 is MNHNS and CDR2 SASEGT. The CDR3 loop is CASSDRGDPLFQPQHF. The CDR3 DNA reads TGTGCCAGCAGTGATCGGGGGGACCCCTTATTTCAGCCCCAGCATTTT.

The chain recombines TRBV4-1 with TRBJ2-2; TRBD2 is a possible D gene (5 bases). V lost 8 bases, J lost 5 bases, and 21 bases lay in between. The germline CDR1 and CDR2 sequences are MGHRA and YSYEKL. The CDR3 covers 16 residues. This CDR3 reads CASGSGIRGYTGELFF. CDR3 in DNA: TGCGCCAGCGGCTCCGGAATACGGGGTTATACCGGGGAGCTGTTTTTT.

This chain connects TRBV7-2 to TRBJ2-7; possible D gene TRBD1, 6 bases. The germline gives CDR1 SGHTA, CDR2 FQGNSA. Trimming removed 3 bases from V and 2 bases from J, with 20 bases in between. The CDR3 has 17 amino acids. CDR3 bases: TGTGCCAGCAGCTTTGGATCCCCGATTCGGGACACCTACGAGCAGTACTTC. The encoded protein is CASSFGSPIRDTYEQYF.

This chain links TRBV12-5 with TRBJ2-2, with 7 nucleotides matching TRBD2. The V and J ends lost 4 bases and 5 bases, in that order; junction bases with no gene match: 13. The CDR3 contains 17 residues. Germline CDR1 and CDR2: LGHNT and FRNRAP. The CDR3 region is CASGWGVASGRTGELFF. CDR3 nucleotide sequence: TGTGCTAGTGGTTGGGGGGTGGCCTCCGGGAGGACCGGGGAGCTGTTTTTT. Filled out from reference TRBV12-5 and TRBJ2-2, the complete variable domain reads DARVTQTPRHKVTEMGQEVTMRCQPILGHNTVFWYRQTMMQGLELLAYFRNRAPLDDSGMPKDRFSAEMPDATLATLKIQPSEPRDSAVYFCASGWGVASGRTGELFFGEGSRLTVL.

This clone was observed a few times. The chain combines TRBV27 with TRBJ1-1; D unresolved. Germline V gene sequence: CDR1 MNHEY, CDR2 SMNVEV (reference sequence). V dropped 2 bases and J dropped 0 bases, with 4 bases sitting between them. This CDR3 region has 13 residues. The CDR3 DNA reads TGTGCCAGCAGTTTAGTATTGAACACTGAAGCTTTCTTT. Amino acids: CASSLVLNTEAFF.